These 20 T cell receptor beta chains share one sample of origin, sequenced in a study of blood T cells in healthy people across ages. Using a J-beta primer mix together with a sample-barcoded 5' primer, a second PCR was run for roughly 7 to 11 cycles. TCRdb independently ran MiXCR on the 5' RACE reads; one entry per CDR3 protein. The sample lists around 1,000,000 distinct CDR3 sequences; approximately 25% were seen once. These sequences were also reported in another study, on T cells of mothers and their children.

Material for sequencing was blood. These receptors were obtained from a girl aged 2-10 years in good health.

This clonotype appeared a few times. The gene calls are TRBV2 and TRBJ1-6; D gene ambiguous. This CDR3 spans 14 amino acids. The V gene's germline CDR1 is SNHLY and CDR2 FYNNEI. V lost 8 bases, J lost 4 bases, and 12 bases lay in between. The CDR3 protein is CASHQRGYNSPLHF. CDR3 nucleotides: TGTGCCAGCCATCAGCGAGGGTATAATTCACCCCTCCACTTT. Full variable domain (remainder filled in from reference TRBV2 and TRBJ1-6): EPEVTQTPSHQVTQMGQEVILRCVPISNHLYFYWYRQILGQKVEFLVSFYNNEISEKSEIFDDQFSVERPDGSNFTLKIRSTKLEDSAMYFCASHQRGYNSPLHFGNGTRLTVT.

The chain couples TRBV6-6 to TRBJ2-5, with 8 bases matching TRBD2. CDR1 MNHNY and CDR2 SVGAGI come from the germline V gene (reference sequence). This CDR3 spans 16 amino acids. Trimming took 4 bases from V and 0 from J; bases not matched to a gene: 7. The CDR3 is CASSFWTSKDQETQYF. The CDR3 nucleotides read TGTGCCAGCAGTTTTTGGACTAGCAAGGACCAAGAGACCCAGTACTTC.

The V and J genes are TRBV20-1 and TRBJ1-2, with D unresolved. The CDR3 runs 12 residues. Per the germline V gene, CDR1 is DFQATT and CDR2 is SNEGSKA (reference sequence). The V end was cut by 6 bases, the J end by 8 bases, with 16 bases between. This chain's CDR3 is CSAPPGYGGYTF. In DNA, the CDR3 is TGCAGTGCGCCACCGGGGTACGGGGGCTACACCTTC.

The sample holds a few counts of this clonotype. The chain couples TRBV28 to TRBJ2-5, with D perhaps TRBD1 (6 bases). The V end was cut by 10 bases, the J end by 11 bases, with 23 bases between. This CDR3 is built from 13 residues. The V gene's germline CDR1 is MDHEN and CDR2 SYDVKM. CDR3 sequence reads: CATTSGVGGKQYF. The CDR3 DNA follows: TGTGCCACCACATCAGGGGTCGGTGGAAAGCAGTACTTC.

In this sample, this clonotype turned up a few times. At one end, the junction sequence differs from germline, possibly due to a read error. The chain is built from TRBV4-3 and TRBJ1-6; 7 bases agree with TRBD1. Germline V CDR1 and CDR2: LGHNA, YSLEER. The length of the CDR3 is 16 residues. CDR3 sequence reads: CANSQDKGGRSSPLHF. CDR3 bases: TGCGCCAACAGCCAAGATAAAGGGGGCAGGAGTTCACCCCTCCACTTT.

This clonotype was observed a few times. The chain employs TRBV7-9 and TRBJ1-3; no definite D call. V was trimmed by 2 bases and J by 2 bases, leaving 7 bases between them. This CDR3 is built from 14 residues. Germline V CDR1 and CDR2: SEHNR, FQNEAQ (reference sequence). The CDR3 DNA is TGTGCCAGCAGCTTACGAACAGCTGGAAACACCATATATTTT. This codes for CASSLRTAGNTIYF. Looking up the rest from reference TRBV7-9 and TRBJ1-3 gives the full variable domain: DTGVSQNPRHKITKRGQNVTFRCDPISEHNRLYWYRQTLGQGPEFLTYFQNEAQLEKSRLLSDRFSAERPKGSFSTLEIQRTEQGDSAMYLCASSLRTAGNTIYFGEGSWLTVV.

The chain carries TRBV12-3 or TRBV12-4 and TRBJ2-5; D unresolved. The end of the DNA aligns better with TRBJ2-1, so the J call may be wrong. CDR3 size: 13 residues. CDR3 amino acids: CASSVGPQTEQFF. For the CDR3, the DNA is TGTGCCAGCAGCGTAGGACCCCAGACGGAGCAGTTCTTC.

This clonotype was detected only a few times. V and J are TRBV29-1 and TRBJ2-7; D gene uncertain. The ends were cut back, 4 bases at V and 0 bases at J, with 13 bases in the middle. Germline lookup yields CDR1 SQVTM and CDR2 ANQGSEA. The CDR3 extends over 14 amino acids. CDR3 loop: CSVVPTGSSYEQYF. CDR3 nucleotides: TGCAGCGTTGTTCCGACGGGTAGCTCCTACGAGCAGTACTTC.

The gene calls are TRBV5-1 and TRBJ2-3; D is uncertain. Germline CDR1 and CDR2: SGHRS and YFSETQ. This CDR3 has 14 residues. V lost 4 bases and J lost 4, with 13 bases in between. This CDR3 is CASSTWTASDTQYF. In DNA, the CDR3 is TGCGCCAGCAGCACCTGGACGGCCTCAGATACGCAGTATTTT.

CDR3 coding DNA: TGCGCCAGCAGCTTAGGCAGGGGGAATCTCTTGCCCTACGAGCAGTACTTC. Protein product: CASSLGRGNLLPYEQYF. V is TRBV5-1 and J is TRBJ2-7; 7 nucleotides align to TRBD1. The CDR3 is made up of 17 amino acids. Germline V gives CDR1 SGHRS, CDR2 YFSETQ. Trimming took 2 bases from V and 2 from J; bases not matched to a gene: 13.

The chain links TRBV19 to TRBJ2-1; 8 bases are a match to TRBD1. CDR1 is LNHDA and CDR2 is SQIVND in the germline V gene (reference sequence). The CDR3 is made up of 14 amino acids. Trimming at V came to 3 bases and at J to 2 bases, leaving 0 bases not matched to a gene. CDR3 DNA: TGTGCCAGTAGTATGGGACAGGCCTACAATGAGCAGTTCTTC. It specifies CASSMGQAYNEQFF.

This clonotype has only a few counts. The gene calls are TRBV20-1 and TRBJ2-3, with a possible D match to TRBD1 (6 bases). V lost 8 bases, J lost 0 bases, and 12 bases lay in between. Germline V gene sequence: CDR1 DFQATT, CDR2 SNEGSKA (reference sequence). The CDR3 runs 13 residues. CDR3 in amino acids: CSTGQGSTDTQYF. CDR3 in DNA: TGCAGTACGGGACAAGGAAGCACAGATACGCAGTATTTT.

The chain couples TRBV7-2 to TRBJ1-1; 7 bases are shared with TRBD1. V was clipped by 1 base and J by 5 bases; unmatched bases: 10. This CDR3 region has 16 residues. Per the germline V gene, CDR1 is SGHTA and CDR2 is FQGNSA. The CDR3 DNA reads as TGTGCCAGCAGCTTAGACTTAACAGGGGTAAAAACTGAAGCTTTCTTT. Translated, it gives CASSLDLTGVKTEAFF.

This clonotype has a handful of counts. The genes are TRBV20-1 and TRBJ2-1; no firm D call. Trimming left V 1 base short and J 7 bases short, with 8 bases between. The CDR3 runs to 12 residues. The germline V gene has CDR1 DFQATT and CDR2 SNEGSKA (reference sequence). The DNA for the CDR3 is TGCAGTGCTAGAGGGTTATGGAATGAGCAGTTCTTC. It yields the protein CSARGLWNEQFF.

The V and J genes are TRBV25-1 and TRBJ1-2; D not certain. This CDR3 comprises 14 residues. Between the trimmed V and J ends, which lost 3 bases and 6 bases, there was a span of 14 bases. Germline V gene lookup returns CDR1 MGHDK and CDR2 SYGVNS. The CDR3 DNA reads as TGTGCCAGCAGTGACCTTCTGGGGATCAATGGCTACACCTTC. Protein: CASSDLLGINGYTF.

This clonotype occurred a few times. V and J are TRBV28 and TRBJ1-5, with D perhaps TRBD1 (5 bases). The germline V gene encodes CDR1 MDHEN and CDR2 SYDVKM. The CDR3 spans 13 residues. The germline V and J ends were trimmed by 3 bases and 7 bases, with 10 bases remaining between them. DNA for the CDR3: TGTGCCAGCAGTTTGGGGGTAAGGCAGCCCCAGCATTTT. Its translation: CASSLGVRQPQHF.

This clonotype has only a few counts. The rearrangement joins TRBV5-1 to TRBJ2-5; D not resolved. The end of the DNA fits TRBJ2-7 better, so the J call may be wrong. In germline, CDR1 is SGHRS, CDR2 YFSETQ. The CDR3 runs 16 residues. The chain's CDR3 is CASSLVVGSLSYEQYF. The CDR3 bases are TGCGCCAGCAGCTTGGTGGTTGGCTCTTTGAGCTACGAGCAGTACTTC.

This clonotype was detected only a few times. The chain has TRBV3-1 and TRBJ1-5; D may be TRBD1 (6 bases). Trimming took off 1 base at V and 5 bases at J, with 12 bases between the two ends. This CDR3 has 15 residues. CDR1 LGHDT and CDR2 YNNKEL come from the germline V gene (reference sequence). CDR3 region: CASSQVGGLDQPQHF. The CDR3 nucleotides read TGTGCCAGCAGCCAAGTAGGGGGATTGGATCAGCCCCAGCATTTT.

A few counts support this clonotype. This chain joins TRBV29-1 and TRBJ1-1; D is undetermined. The germline V and J ends were trimmed by 4 bases and 3 bases, with 6 bases remaining between them. Germline loops: CDR1 SQVTM, CDR2 ANQGSEA. The CDR3 covers 11 residues. CDR3 loop: CSVVSDTEAFF. CDR3 coding DNA: TGCAGCGTTGTATCGGACACTGAAGCTTTCTTT.

V usage is TRBV12-3 or TRBV12-4 and J usage is TRBJ2-5; TRBD2 matches 9 bases. The CDR3 has 14 amino acids. The V gene end was trimmed by 5 bases and the J gene end by 5 bases; junction bases not matched to a gene: 6. The CDR3 DNA sequence: TGTGCCAGCAGTGCCCCGGGACTAGCCGAGACCCAGTACTTC. This translates into CASSAPGLAETQYF.